This TCR beta chain was captured in a study of T cell responses to AZD1222 COVID-19 vaccine. Study-wide findings and caveats: The donors showed a predominance of white British ancestry and of females, with possible underestimation of clonal diversity.

TCRdb keeps only in-frame clones here, not all; method: immunoSEQ multiplex PCR. Among 150,000 to 200,000 clones, about 87% were seen once, and the ten largest hold approximately 2.5%. The CDR3 sequence is 16 residues long. The V segment lost 3 bases and the J segment 8 bases; nucleotides outside the gene matches: 9. Germline CDR1 reads SGDLS; CDR2 reads YYNGEE. Note on this clone: The antigen is unknown.

Sample: peripheral blood, taken on day 0 of MenACWY control vaccination. The clonotype was recovered from an adult in good health. The chain links TRBV9 to TRBJ1-6; TRBD1 matches at 9 bases. The CDR3 DNA reads as TGTGCCAGCAGCGCCGGGACAGGGTTTTTTGATTCACCCCTCCACTTT. As protein: CASSAGTGFFDSPLHF. Full variable domain (missing parts from reference TRBV9 and TRBJ1-6): DSGVTQTPKHLITATGQRVTLRCSPRSGDLSVYWYQQSLDQGLQFLIQYYNGEERAKGNILERFSAQQFPDLHSELNLSSLELGDSALYFCASSAGTGFFDSPLHFGNGTRLTVT.